This record looks at one TCR beta chain sequence and its context. The same CDR3 can be traced to other DNA sequences in this sample. Source study methods: For nucleated cells, counts were estimated from reference gene primer amplification. Profiling relied on immunoSEQ multiplex PCR, and the TCRdb table lists in-frame clones only, not all of them. V, J and clone size are taken as reported in that table, and D and trimming were inferred from the DNA itself. Of fewer than 200,000 clones listed, around 84% are singletons. Patients from Seattle were sampled longitudinally, starting during active infection. CDR1 is WNHNN, CDR2 SYGVQD, per germline (reference sequence). The CDR3 has 16 residues. V was pared by 11 bases and J by 3 bases, with 12 bases of the junction left unmatched. The data stem from a study of blood T cell repertoires in COVID-19. As for the study in general: Researchers got acute and convalescent COVID-19 samples from the United States, Italy and Spain.

The receptor comes from an elderly woman with COVID-19, enrolled during active disease. Sequencing used peripheral blood. The chain combines TRBV10-1 with TRBJ2-2; 10 bases match TRBD1. CDR3 protein: CARGAGQGSDTGELFF. The CDR3 DNA follows: TGCGCCCGGGGCGCGGGACAGGGGTCGGACACCGGGGAGCTGTTTTTT.